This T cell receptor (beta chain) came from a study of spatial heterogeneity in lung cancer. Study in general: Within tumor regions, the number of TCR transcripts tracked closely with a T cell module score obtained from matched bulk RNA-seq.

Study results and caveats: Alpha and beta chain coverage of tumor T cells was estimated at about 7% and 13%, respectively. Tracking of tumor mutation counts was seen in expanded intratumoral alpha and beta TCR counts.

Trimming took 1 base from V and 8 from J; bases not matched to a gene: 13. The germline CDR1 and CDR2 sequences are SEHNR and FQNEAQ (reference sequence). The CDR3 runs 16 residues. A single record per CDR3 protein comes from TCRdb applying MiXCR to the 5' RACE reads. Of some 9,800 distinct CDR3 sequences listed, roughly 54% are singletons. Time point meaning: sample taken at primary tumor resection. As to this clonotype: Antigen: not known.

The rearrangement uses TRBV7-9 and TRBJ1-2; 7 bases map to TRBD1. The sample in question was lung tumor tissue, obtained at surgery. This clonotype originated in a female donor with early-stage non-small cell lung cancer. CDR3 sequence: CASSLVGGARSLGYTF. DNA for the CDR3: TGTGCCAGCAGCTTAGTAGGGGGCGCCCGCAGTTTGGGCTACACCTTC.